These 15 T cell receptor beta chains came from one sample sequenced in a study of blood T cell repertoires in COVID-19. Some clones are missing from TCRdb's copy, which holds only in-frame ones; the method was immunoSEQ multiplex PCR. The sample carries some 150,000 clones, roughly 84% recorded once. Sequencing was carried out using peripheral blood. These receptors were collected from a woman aged 45-65 years in a cohort sampled during active or convalescent COVID-19.

The V call is TRBV7-9, the J call TRBJ1-6, with D perhaps matching TRBD1 (5 bases). V was shortened by 4 bases and J by 9 bases, with 16 bases between the two germline ends. Germline V gene sequence: CDR1 SEHNR, CDR2 FQNEAQ (reference sequence). The CDR3 totals 15 residues. As DNA, the CDR3 is TGTGCCAGCAGCTATAGGCAGGGAGGTAGTTCACCCCTCCACTTT. Encoded protein: CASSYRQGGSSPLHF.

As to this clone: Other DNA sequences of this sample code for an identical CDR3. The rearrangement uses TRBV6-6 and TRBJ2-7, with D possibly matching TRBD2 (5 bases). Trimming removed 0 bases from V and 1 base from J, with 7 bases in between. The CDR3 runs 14 residues. Germline CDR1 and CDR2: MNHNY and SVGAGI (reference sequence). CDR3 in amino acids: CASSYSRGSYEQYF. Written as DNA, the CDR3 is TGTGCCAGCAGTTACTCGAGAGGGTCCTACGAGCAGTACTTC.

The chain couples TRBV12-3 or TRBV12-4 to TRBJ2-4; perhaps TRBD2 as D (5 bases). The CDR3 covers 13 residues. V was trimmed by 3 bases and J by 11 bases, leaving 14 bases between them. In nucleotides, the CDR3 is TGTGCCAGCAGTTTTAGGGCAATCGGGGTTCAGTACTTC. It yields the protein CASSFRAIGVQYF.

The chain has TRBV30 and TRBJ1-6; the match to TRBD1 covers 8 bases. With V trimmed by 2 bases and J by 0 bases, 9 bases remained unmatched. The CDR3 runs 18 residues. CDR1 is GTSNPN and CDR2 is SVGIG in the germline V gene (reference sequence). In DNA form, the CDR3 reads TGTGCCTGGAGTCACGACAGGGGATCGAGCTCCTATAATTCACCCCTCCACTTT. Protein product: CAWSHDRGSSSYNSPLHF.

V gene TRBV6-5 combines with J gene TRBJ2-7; no clear D. CDR1 is MNHEY and CDR2 is SVGAGI in the germline V gene. V dropped 7 bases and J dropped 6 bases, with 16 bases sitting between them. The CDR3 is 13 residues long. The CDR3 nucleotides read TGTGCCAGCACTCCCCGGGTCTCCGGCGAGCAGTACTTC. This translates into CASTPRVSGEQYF.

The chain couples TRBV7-9 to TRBJ1-1, with 8 bases that match TRBD1. The germline CDR1 and CDR2 sequences are SEHNR and FQNEAQ (reference sequence). Unmatched junction bases numbered 19, after V lost 5 bases and J lost 14 bases. The CDR3 totals 15 residues. DNA for the CDR3: TGTGCCAGCAGCCACGCCCGGACAGGGCCCGGAGTGAGGTTCTTT. This translates into CASSHARTGPGVRFF.

The genes are TRBV4-2 and TRBJ1-1; 7 nucleotides agree with TRBD1. CDR3 length: 14 residues. J gave up 9 bases and V 1 base, and 8 bases lay outside the gene matches. Germline V CDR1 and CDR2: LGHNA, YNFKEQ. Written as DNA, the CDR3 is TGTGCCAGCAGCCAAGCGGGGACAGATGAGCAAGCTTTCTTT. Translated, it gives CASSQAGTDEQAFF.

This chain connects TRBV5-1 to TRBJ2-2; 11 bases are a match to TRBD1. Germline loops: CDR1 SGHRS, CDR2 YFSETQ. With 4 bases clipped from V and 7 bases from J, the junction kept 9 bases outside the gene matches. The CDR3 covers 16 residues. The CDR3 loop reads CASSPDRGRRSGELFF. The CDR3 bases are TGCGCCAGCAGCCCGGACAGGGGGCGCCGGAGCGGGGAGCTGTTTTTT.

The chain couples TRBV2 to TRBJ1-2, with a weak D call TRBD1 (6 bases). Trimming removed 6 bases at V and 2 bases at J, with 13 bases between. Per the germline V gene, CDR1 is SNHLY and CDR2 is FYNNEI. The CDR3 totals 14 residues. The CDR3 DNA sequence: TGTGCCAGCAGCCTATCTCAGGGGAACTATGGCTACACCTTC. Encoded protein: CASSLSQGNYGYTF.

The rearrangement joins TRBV30 to TRBJ2-5; D perhaps matches TRBD2 (6 bases). V shed 2 bases and J shed 3 bases, with 16 bases lying between them. Germline V gives CDR1 GTSNPN, CDR2 SVGIG (reference sequence). The CDR3 runs 15 residues. The CDR3 protein is CAWSLERWGEETQYF. CDR3 in DNA: TGTGCCTGGAGTTTAGAACGATGGGGGGAAGAGACCCAGTACTTC.

The V call is TRBV3-1 (or the pseudogene TRBV3-2), the J call TRBJ2-3; unclear D gene. Trimming took off 1 base at V and 0 bases at J, with 11 bases between the two ends. Germline CDR1 and CDR2: LGHDT and YNNKEL (reference sequence). This CDR3 has 16 amino acids. CDR3 sequence: CASSQVLASSTDTQYF. The DNA for the CDR3 is TGTGCCAGCAGCCAAGTGCTGGCCTCTAGCACAGATACGCAGTATTTT.

This chain uses TRBV2 with TRBJ1-2; TRBD1 matches 9 bases. Germline CDR1 and CDR2: SNHLY and FYNNEI. CDR3 length: 14 amino acids. Unmatched junction bases numbered 3, after V lost 3 bases and J lost 4 bases. The CDR3: CASSEKTGGYGYTF. CDR3 in DNA: TGTGCCAGCAGTGAGAAGACAGGGGGCTATGGCTACACCTTC.

The rearrangement links TRBV2 to TRBJ1-3; D call uncertain. The CDR3 is 14 amino acids. Germline loops: CDR1 SNHLY, CDR2 FYNNEI. V lost 10 bases and J 1 base, leaving 14 bases between the germline ends. The CDR3 DNA sequence: TGTGCCACCGGAGTCCCTTCTTCTGGAAACACCATATATTTT. It is translated as CATGVPSSGNTIYF.

The chain employs TRBV5-1 and TRBJ2-1, with D tentatively TRBD1 (7 bases). The CDR3 spans 16 residues. The germline gives CDR1 SGHRS, CDR2 YFSETQ. The V end lost 0 bases, the J end lost 0 bases, and 10 bases lay between the germline ends. The CDR3 here is CASSLAGGSSYNEQFF. The CDR3 coding sequence is TGCGCCAGCAGCTTGGCAGGGGGGAGCTCCTACAATGAGCAGTTCTTC.

This chain links TRBV24-1 with TRBJ2-2; 9 positions match TRBD1. Germline CDR1 and CDR2: KGHDR and SFDVKD. The CDR3 has 15 amino acids. V lost 5 bases, J lost 5 bases, and 5 bases stayed unmatched. This CDR3 reads CATSAGDRETGELFF. CDR3 nucleotide sequence: TGTGCCACCAGTGCCGGGGACAGGGAGACCGGGGAGCTGTTTTTT.